The 10 T cell receptor beta chains reported below all come from one sample, sequenced in a study of graft-versus-host responses after intestinal transplantation. For these TCRs, the target antigens are not known. Measured with immunoSEQ multiplex PCR; TCRdb has only the in-frame clones, and not every one. The sample has 65,000 to 90,000 clones; just under 95% are singletons. Sequenced material: unstimulated CD8+ T cells sorted from spleen or lymph node cells, taken before transplant. The receptors derive from a human donor who was the organ donor for an intestinal transplant.

The genes are TRBV2 and TRBJ1-1; D is unresolved. CDR1 SNHLY and CDR2 FYNNEI come from the germline V gene. The CDR3 is 14 amino acids. V dropped 1 base and J dropped 2 bases, with 8 bases sitting between them. CDR3 loop: CASSEGAGNTEAFF. In DNA form, the CDR3 reads TGTGCCAGCAGTGAAGGGGCGGGAAACACTGAAGCTTTCTTT.

This rearrangement joins TRBV4-3 to TRBJ2-2; 9 bases align to TRBD1. Germline V lookup: CDR1 LGHNA, CDR2 YSLEER. The length of the CDR3 is 14 residues. The V segment lost 1 base and the J segment 7 bases; nucleotides outside the gene matches: 1. CDR3 nucleotide sequence: TGCGCCAGCAGCCAAGCGGACAGGGGCGGGGAGCTGTTTTTT. Amino acids: CASSQADRGGELFF.

The V gene is TRBV29-1, the J gene TRBJ2-7; D uncertain. Trimming removed 5 bases at V and 2 bases at J, with 10 bases between. This CDR3 has 12 residues. Germline CDR1 is SQVTM and CDR2 is ANQGSEA. CDR3 residues: CSVQGPTYEQYF. In DNA form, the CDR3 reads TGCAGCGTTCAAGGTCCTACCTACGAGCAGTACTTC.

The rearrangement links TRBV2 to TRBJ2-1; a weak D match, TRBD2 (5 bases). The CDR3 spans 12 residues. Trimming cost V 5 bases and J 4 bases, with 6 bases left between them. CDR1 SNHLY and CDR2 FYNNEI come from the germline V gene. The CDR3 DNA reads TGTGCCAGCAGTAAGCGGTACAATGAGCAGTTCTTC. This codes for CASSKRYNEQFF. The complete variable domain, with remaining parts taken from reference TRBV2 and TRBJ2-1, reads EPEVTQTPSHQVTQMGQEVILRCVPISNHLYFYWYRQILGQKVEFLVSFYNNEISEKSEIFDDQFSVERPDGSNFTLKIRSTKLEDSAMYFCASSKRYNEQFFGPGTRLTVL.

The chain employs TRBV2 and TRBJ2-1, with TRBD1 identical over 8 bases. CDR1 SNHLY and CDR2 FYNNEI come from the germline V gene. CDR3 length: 12 amino acids. Trimming at V came to 8 bases and at J to 10 bases, leaving 7 bases not matched to a gene. The CDR3 spells CASGAGGNEQFF. Here the CDR3 DNA reads TGTGCCAGCGGTGCAGGGGGCAACGAGCAGTTCTTC.

The chain carries TRBV27 and TRBJ2-2; D might be TRBD2 (6 bases). The V gene lost 2 bases and the J gene lost 5 bases, with 12 bases spanning the gap. This CDR3 is 15 amino acids long. Germline loops: CDR1 MNHEY, CDR2 SMNVEV (reference sequence). The CDR3, as DNA: TGTGCCAGCAGTTTAGCGGGGCGAGGAACCGGGGAGCTGTTTTTT. Its translation: CASSLAGRGTGELFF.

The CDR3 region has the DNA TGCGCCAGCAGCTTGGCCGAGGGGACAGACTATGGCTACACCTTC. Translated, it gives CASSLAEGTDYGYTF. The chain is built from TRBV5-1 and TRBJ1-2, with TRBD1 identical over 7 bases. Germline CDR1 reads SGHRS; CDR2 reads YFSETQ. The CDR3 is 15 amino acids. Trimming cost V 0 bases and J 3 bases; bases outside gene matches: 5.

The chain has TRBV14 and TRBJ2-1; TRBD2 matches at 11 bases. Per germline, CDR1 SGHDN and CDR2 FVKESK. The CDR3 runs to 16 residues. V shed 5 bases, J shed 7 bases, and the junction held 10 bases outside the gene matches. DNA of the CDR3: TGTGCCAGCAGCTCGATAGCGGGGGGGCCGAGTAATGAGCAGTTCTTC. As protein: CASSSIAGGPSNEQFF. Drawing the rest from reference TRBV14 and TRBJ2-1, the complete variable domain is EAGVTQFPSHSVIEKGQTVTLRCDPISGHDNLYWYRRVMGKEIKFLLHFVKESKQDESGMPNNRFLAERTGGTYSTLKVQPAELEDSGVYFCASSSIAGGPSNEQFFGPGTRLTVL.

The rearrangement links TRBV4-1 to TRBJ1-2; a possible D gene is TRBD1 (6 bases). The CDR3 consists of 15 residues. Germline assignment: CDR1 MGHRA and CDR2 YSYEKL. V dropped 1 base and J dropped 3 bases, with 12 bases sitting between them. The CDR3 coding sequence is TGCGCCAGCAGCCAAGGAGGGAACAGGGACTATGGCTACACCTTC. Protein sequence: CASSQGGNRDYGYTF.

The rearrangement joins TRBV7-9 to TRBJ2-7; 8 positions agree with TRBD2. Germline V gives CDR1 SEHNR, CDR2 FQNEAQ (reference sequence). V trimming: 5 bases; J trimming: 3 bases; junction bases outside the gene matches: 3. The CDR3 runs to 13 residues. As DNA, the CDR3 is TGTGCCAGCAGCCGGACTAGCAACTACGAGCAGTACTTC. Encoded protein: CASSRTSNYEQYF.